This is a list of T cell receptor beta chains from one sample in a study of shared clonotypes between healthy human individuals. Produced via immunoSEQ multiplex PCR; TCRdb's table is partial and in-frame only. The sample holds more than 2,000,000 clones, about 92% seen once. The sequencing input was naive CD4+ T cells from PBMCs. The receptors here all came from a man younger than 35 in good health. Some clones in this sample may be carry-over from other donors' samples. Each CDR3 is given with its conserved first and last residue. The D gene is left open where the match is weak. Size is omitted from some rows. Given values are once, few, many or a class for expanded clones.

V: TRBV9
D: NA
J: TRBJ2-2
size: NA
CDR3: CASSGVVPGELFF
DNA: TGTGCCAGCAGCGGTGTGGTGCCCGGGGAGCTGTTTTTT

V: TRBV27
D: TRBD1
J: TRBJ2-7
size: NA
CDR3: CASSPSPARGRRIRGAYEQYF
DNA: TGTGCCAGCAGTCCCTCTCCCGCCAGGGGGCGGCGGATTAGAGGGGCCTACGAGCAGTACTTC

V: TRBV27
D: NA
J: TRBJ1-1
size: few
CDR3: CASRMRGVNTEAFF
DNA: TGTGCCAGCCGAATGAGAGGAGTGAACACTGAAGCTTTCTTT

V: TRBV21-1
D: NA
J: TRBJ1-2
size: NA
CDR3: CASSQGPSLRYGYTF
DNA: TGTGCCAGCAGCCAGGGACCCTCCTTGAGGTATGGCTACACCTTC

V: TRBV5-1
D: TRBD2
J: TRBJ2-7
size: NA
CDR3: CASSLDVAGVAEQYF
DNA: TGCGCCAGCAGCTTGGATGTAGCGGGAGTGGCTGAGCAGTACTTC

V: TRBV7-3
D: NA
J: TRBJ1-3
size: NA
CDR3: CASSQAYGNTIYF
DNA: TGTGCCAGCAGCCAGGCTTATGGAAACACCATATATTTT

V: TRBV10-3
D: NA
J: TRBJ1-5
size: NA
CDR3: CAIKRDLGQPQHF
DNA: TGTGCCATCAAACGGGACTTGGGTCAGCCCCAGCATTTT

V: TRBV2
D: NA
J: TRBJ2-6
size: NA
CDR3: CASRTDSGANVLTF
DNA: TGTGCCAGCAGGACAGACTCTGGGGCCAACGTCCTGACTTTC

V: TRBV6-6
D: NA
J: TRBJ1-1
size: NA
CDR3: CASSHREGYESFF
DNA: TGTGCCAGCAGTCACAGGGAGGGGTACGAGTCTTTCTTT

V: TRBV6-6
D: NA
J: TRBJ1-1
size: NA
CDR3: CASSYSEGTTEAFF
DNA: TGTGCCAGCAGTTACTCAGAGGGAACCACTGAAGCTTTCTTT

V: TRBV27
D: NA
J: TRBJ2-3
size: NA
CDR3: CASSLSRLLADTQYF
DNA: TGTGCCAGCAGTTTATCAAGGTTATTGGCAGATACGCAGTATTTT

V: TRBV5-4
D: TRBD1
J: TRBJ1-2
size: NA
CDR3: CASSLAGTGGFGYTF
DNA: TGTGCCAGCAGCTTGGCGGGGACAGGGGGCTTTGGCTACACCTTC

V: TRBV28
D: NA
J: TRBJ1-1
size: NA
CDR3: CASNPRERNTEAFF
DNA: TGTGCCAGCAATCCCAGGGAAAGGAACACTGAAGCTTTCTTT

V: TRBV4-1
D: NA
J: TRBJ2-6
size: NA
CDR3: CASSQDHPAPGANVLTF
DNA: TGCGCCAGCAGCCAAGATCATCCCGCGCCTGGGGCCAACGTCCTGACTTTC

V: TRBV10-3
D: TRBD2
J: TRBJ2-5
size: NA
CDR3: CAIRPTLAGKETQYF
DNA: TGTGCCATCAGGCCAACACTAGCGGGGAAAGAGACCCAGTACTTC

V: TRBV2
D: NA
J: TRBJ1-3
size: NA
CDR3: CAGRGAGASTAGNTIYF
DNA: TGTGCCGGACGTGGCGCGGGGGCTTCGACAGCTGGAAACACCATATATTTT

V: TRBV28
D: TRBD1
J: TRBJ2-7
size: NA
CDR3: CATGTGPYEQYF
DNA: TGTGCCACCGGGACAGGGCCCTACGAGCAGTACTTC

V: TRBV28
D: TRBD2
J: TRBJ2-1
size: NA
CDR3: CASSLRLAGGSYNEQFF
DNA: TGTGCCAGCAGTTTACGACTAGCGGGAGGCTCCTACAATGAGCAGTTCTTC

V: TRBV10-3
D: NA
J: TRBJ2-1
size: NA
CDR3: CAISVQRVGDEQFF
DNA: TGTGCCATCAGTGTTCAGCGGGTTGGGGATGAGCAGTTCTTC

V: TRBV19
D: NA
J: TRBJ2-7
size: NA
CDR3: CASREAGTIGYEQYF
DNA: TGTGCCAGTAGGGAGGCAGGGACGATTGGGTACGAGCAGTACTTC

V: TRBV4-1
D: NA
J: TRBJ2-5
size: NA
CDR3: CASSQDRPETQYF
DNA: TGCGCCAGCAGCCAAGATCGGCCAGAGACCCAGTACTTC

V: TRBV6-1
D: NA
J: TRBJ1-2
size: NA
CDR3: CASSRNGYGYTF
DNA: TGTGCCAGCAGCAGGAACGGCTATGGCTACACCTTC

V: TRBV7-2
D: NA
J: TRBJ1-2
size: NA
CDR3: CASSFGVGGYTF
DNA: TGTGCCAGCAGCTTTGGTGTAGGGGGCTACACCTTC

V: TRBV5-1
D: TRBD1
J: TRBJ1-1
size: NA
CDR3: CASSPRQGNTEAFF
DNA: TGCGCCAGCAGCCCCCGACAGGGGAACACTGAAGCTTTCTTT

V: TRBV7-9
D: TRBD1
J: TRBJ1-1
size: NA
CDR3: CASSGGQSTLDEAFF
DNA: TGTGCCAGCAGCGGGGGACAGAGCACTTTAGATGAAGCTTTCTTT

V: TRBV14
D: TRBD1
J: TRBJ1-1
size: NA
CDR3: CASSLGQGHYTEAFF
DNA: TGTGCCAGCAGTCTGGGACAGGGGCATTACACTGAAGCTTTCTTT

V: TRBV5-1
D: TRBD1
J: TRBJ2-6
size: NA
CDR3: CASSPQGSGANVLTF
DNA: TGCGCCAGCAGCCCACAGGGGTCTGGGGCCAACGTCCTGACTTTC

V: TRBV7-3
D: TRBD1
J: TRBJ2-7
size: NA
CDR3: CASSLTGTGIINEQYF
DNA: TGTGCCAGCAGCTTAACGGGGACAGGGATTATAAACGAGCAGTACTTC

V: TRBV28
D: NA
J: TRBJ2-3
size: NA
CDR3: CASSIVLPPGTDTQYF
DNA: TGTGCCAGCAGTATCGTACTACCGCCGGGCACAGATACGCAGTATTTT

V: TRBV13
D: NA
J: TRBJ2-1
size: NA
CDR3: CASSSPLSSTEQFF
DNA: TGTGCCAGCAGCTCCCCTTTGAGCAGCACTGAGCAGTTCTTC

V: TRBV9
D: NA
J: TRBJ2-1
size: NA
CDR3: CASSFDGRTLAYNEQFF
DNA: TGTGCCAGCAGCTTTGATGGTCGGACGTTGGCCTACAATGAGCAGTTCTTC

V: TRBV11-2
D: NA
J: TRBJ2-7
size: NA
CDR3: CASSLLGVGGEQYF
DNA: TGTGCCAGCAGCTTGCTGGGAGTAGGGGGCGAGCAGTACTTC

V: TRBV13
D: TRBD1
J: TRBJ2-5
size: NA
CDR3: CASSFYRGRETQYF
DNA: TGTGCCAGCAGCTTTTACAGGGGTAGGGAGACCCAGTACTTC

V: TRBV5-1
D: TRBD2
J: TRBJ2-1
size: NA
CDR3: CASSRTSGRQRSYNEQFF
DNA: TGCGCCAGCAGCAGGACTAGCGGGAGACAAAGGTCCTACAATGAGCAGTTCTTC

V: TRBV7-6
D: TRBD2
J: TRBJ2-3
size: NA
CDR3: CASSLWWRERRTDTQYF
DNA: TGTGCCAGCAGCTTATGGTGGCGGGAGCGACGCACAGATACGCAGTATTTT

V: TRBV28
D: TRBD1
J: TRBJ1-1
size: NA
CDR3: CASSSPTGMNTEAFF
DNA: TGTGCCAGCAGTTCTCCGACAGGGATGAACACTGAAGCTTTCTTT

V: TRBV27
D: NA
J: TRBJ1-2
size: NA
CDR3: CASSTGTYGYTF
DNA: TGTGCCAGCAGCACCGGGACCTACGGCTACACCTTC

V: TRBV7-3
D: NA
J: TRBJ2-2
size: NA
CDR3: CASSLTGVGGELFF
DNA: TGTGCCAGCAGCTTAACTGGGGTGGGCGGGGAGCTGTTTTTT

V: TRBV5-1
D: NA
J: TRBJ2-2
size: NA
CDR3: CASSPGPTGELFF
DNA: TGCGCCAGCAGCCCCGGCCCGACCGGGGAGCTGTTTTTT

V: TRBV7-8
D: NA
J: TRBJ1-2
size: NA
CDR3: CASSSPRQSDGYTF
DNA: TGTGCCAGCAGCTCACCGCGACAATCCGATGGCTACACCTTC

V: TRBV11-3
D: NA
J: TRBJ1-1
size: NA
CDR3: CASSFAVTAEAFF
DNA: TGTGCCAGCAGCTTCGCGGTGACAGCTGAAGCTTTCTTT

V: TRBV13
D: TRBD2
J: TRBJ2-7
size: NA
CDR3: CASSLVASGRPYEQYF
DNA: TGTGCCAGCAGCTTAGTTGCTAGCGGGAGACCCTACGAGCAGTACTTC

V: TRBV4-2
D: TRBD1
J: TRBJ1-3
size: NA
CDR3: CASSPGRQGRNTIYF
DNA: TGTGCCAGCAGCCCAGGGAGACAGGGCAGAAACACCATATATTTT

V: TRBV6-6
D: TRBD2
J: TRBJ2-2
size: NA
CDR3: CASTRGSGIDTGELFF
DNA: TGTGCCAGCACCCGAGGTAGCGGGATAGACACCGGGGAGCTGTTTTTT

V: TRBV5-4
D: NA
J: TRBJ2-3
size: NA
CDR3: CASSKGKTDTQYF
DNA: TGTGCCAGCAGCAAGGGGAAAACAGATACGCAGTATTTT

V: TRBV4-2
D: TRBD1
J: TRBJ2-2
size: NA
CDR3: CASSQDGPLTGGDRGTGELFF
DNA: TGTGCCAGCAGCCAAGATGGCCCCTTAACAGGGGGCGATCGGGGCACCGGGGAGCTGTTTTTT

V: TRBV5-4
D: NA
J: TRBJ2-2
size: NA
CDR3: CASSPGLAGELFF
DNA: TGTGCCAGCAGCCCGGGACTGGCCGGGGAGCTGTTTTTT

V: TRBV5-1
D: TRBD2
J: TRBJ2-7
size: NA
CDR3: CASRQLGGGPLGEQYF
DNA: TGCGCCAGCCGCCAATTGGGGGGAGGGCCGTTGGGCGAGCAGTACTTC

V: TRBV6-6
D: NA
J: TRBJ2-3
size: NA
CDR3: CASTQMRQTDTQYF
DNA: TGTGCCAGCACTCAGATGCGGCAAACAGATACGCAGTATTTT

V: TRBV6-6
D: NA
J: TRBJ1-4
size: NA
CDR3: CASSYSGYEKLFF
DNA: TGTGCCAGCAGTTACTCAGGGTATGAAAAACTGTTTTTT

V: TRBV18
D: TRBD1
J: TRBJ2-5
size: NA
CDR3: CASSPGTGETQYF
DNA: TGTGCCAGCTCACCGGGGACAGGAGAGACCCAGTACTTC

V: TRBV28
D: TRBD1
J: TRBJ2-7
size: NA
CDR3: CASTLLRQGRTQQYF
DNA: TGTGCCAGCACCCTATTGAGACAGGGGCGGACCCAGCAGTACTTC

V: TRBV28
D: NA
J: TRBJ2-7
size: NA
CDR3: CASSLTAPWYEQYF
DNA: TGTGCCAGCAGTTTAACGGCCCCGTGGTACGAGCAGTACTTC

V: TRBV5-1
D: NA
J: TRBJ1-4
size: NA
CDR3: CASSLGWSTNEKLFF
DNA: TGCGCCAGCAGCTTGGGTTGGTCAACTAATGAAAAACTGTTTTTT

V: TRBV28
D: NA
J: TRBJ2-5
size: NA
CDR3: CASSPPPGARGLGTQYF
DNA: TGTGCCAGCAGTCCCCCCCCCGGGGCGCGGGGTTTAGGGACCCAGTACTTC

V: TRBV28
D: NA
J: TRBJ2-1
size: NA
CDR3: CASTLGYEQFF
DNA: TGTGCCAGCACATTAGGATATGAGCAGTTCTTC

V: TRBV5-4
D: TRBD1
J: TRBJ1-4
size: NA
CDR3: CASSPGQGEENEKLFF
DNA: TGTGCCAGCAGCCCGGGACAGGGGGAGGAGAATGAAAAACTGTTTTTT

V: TRBV9
D: NA
J: TRBJ1-1
size: NA
CDR3: CASSVGVQAGTEAFF
DNA: TGTGCCAGCAGCGTAGGGGTTCAGGCGGGTACTGAAGCTTTCTTT

V: TRBV2
D: NA
J: TRBJ2-1
size: NA
CDR3: CASRSLYNEQFF
DNA: TGTGCCAGCAGGAGCCTTTACAATGAGCAGTTCTTC

V: TRBV9
D: NA
J: TRBJ2-7
size: NA
CDR3: CASSASVGTAYEQYF
DNA: TGTGCCAGCAGCGCCAGCGTTGGGACCGCCTACGAGCAGTACTTC